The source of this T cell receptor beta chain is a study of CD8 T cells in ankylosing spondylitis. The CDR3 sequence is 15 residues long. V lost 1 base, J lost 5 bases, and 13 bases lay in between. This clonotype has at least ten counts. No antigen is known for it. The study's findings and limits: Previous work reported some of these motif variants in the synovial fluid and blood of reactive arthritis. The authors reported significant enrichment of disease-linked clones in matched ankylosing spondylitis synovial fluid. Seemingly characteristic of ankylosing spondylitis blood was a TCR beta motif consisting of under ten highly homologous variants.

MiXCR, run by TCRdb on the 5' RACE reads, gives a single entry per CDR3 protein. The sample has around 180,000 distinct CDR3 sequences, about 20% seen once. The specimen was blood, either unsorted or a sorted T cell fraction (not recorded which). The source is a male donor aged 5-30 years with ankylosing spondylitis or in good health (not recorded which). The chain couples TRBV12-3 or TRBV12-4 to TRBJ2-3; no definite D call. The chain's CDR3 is CASSLGPSVGDTQYF. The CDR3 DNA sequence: TGTGCCAGCAGTTTAGGCCCCTCAGTTGGAGATACGCAGTATTTT.